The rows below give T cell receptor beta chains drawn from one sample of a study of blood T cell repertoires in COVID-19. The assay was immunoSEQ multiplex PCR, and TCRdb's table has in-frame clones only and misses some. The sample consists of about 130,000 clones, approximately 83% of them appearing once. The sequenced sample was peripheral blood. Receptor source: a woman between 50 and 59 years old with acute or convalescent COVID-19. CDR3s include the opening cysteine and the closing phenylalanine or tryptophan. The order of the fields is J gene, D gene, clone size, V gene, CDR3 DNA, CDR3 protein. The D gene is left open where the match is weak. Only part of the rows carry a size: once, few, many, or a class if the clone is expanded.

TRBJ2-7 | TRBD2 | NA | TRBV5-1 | TGCGCCAGCAGCTTGGAGCCCACTGGCGGGGGTCCCATCTACGAGCAGTACTTC | CASSLEPTGGGPIYEQYF
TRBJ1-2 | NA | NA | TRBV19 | TGTGCCAGTAGTCAAGGTTATGGGCCTAACTATGGCTACACCTTC | CASSQGYGPNYGYTF
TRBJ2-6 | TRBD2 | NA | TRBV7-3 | TGTGCCAGCAGCCAAACCCCAACGGCCCTAGCGGCGGGGGCCAACGTCCTGACTTTC | CASSQTPTALAAGANVLTF
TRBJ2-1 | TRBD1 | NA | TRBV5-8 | TGTGCCAGCAGCTTCCCCACAGGGGTCTCCTACAATGAGCAGTTCTTC | CASSFPTGVSYNEQFF
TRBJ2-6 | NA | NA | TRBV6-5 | TGTGCCAGCAGTATTGACAGCTCTGGGGCCAACGTCCTGACTTTC | CASSIDSSGANVLTF
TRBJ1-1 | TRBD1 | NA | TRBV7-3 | TGTGCCAGCAGCCCGGGGCCAGAGGGACAGAACATGAACACTGAAGCTTTCTTT | CASSPGPEGQNMNTEAFF
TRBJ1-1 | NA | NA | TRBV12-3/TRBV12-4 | TGTGCCAGCAGTTTATTATCTGAAGCTTTCTTT | CASSLLSEAFF
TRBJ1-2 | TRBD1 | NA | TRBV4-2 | TGTGCCAGCAGTCAAGGGACAGGGGACTATGGCTACACCTTC | CASSQGTGDYGYTF
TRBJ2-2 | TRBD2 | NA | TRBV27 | TGTGCCAGCAGCACTAGCGGGGGTTATACCGGGGAGCTGTTTTTT | CASSTSGGYTGELFF
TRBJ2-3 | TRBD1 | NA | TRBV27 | TGTGCCAGCAGATCCCAGGGGGCCCCAGATACGCAGTATTTT | CASRSQGAPDTQYF
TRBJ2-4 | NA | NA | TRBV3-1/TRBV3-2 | TGTGCCAGCAGCCAGAGTTTAGCCAAAAACATTCAGTACTTC | CASSQSLAKNIQYF
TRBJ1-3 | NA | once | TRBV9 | TGTGCCAGCATCCTTTCGGGAAACACCATATATTTT | CASILSGNTIYF
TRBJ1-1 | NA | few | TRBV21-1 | TGTGCCAGCAGCAAGAGCTCCCATTCAAACCTAACCCCAAAGATAGCTGAAGCTTTCTTT | CASSKSSHSNLTPKIAEAFF
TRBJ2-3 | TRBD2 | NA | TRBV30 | TGTGCCTGGAATCCACTAGCGGGGGAGAGGGCAGATACGCAGTATTTT | CAWNPLAGERADTQYF
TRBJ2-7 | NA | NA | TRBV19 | TGTGCCAGTTCTAGGACAGAGAGCTACGAGCAGTACTTC | CASSRTESYEQYF
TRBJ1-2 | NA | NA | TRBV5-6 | TGTGCCAGCAGCCAGCTACGGGACTATGGCTACACCTTC | CASSQLRDYGYTF
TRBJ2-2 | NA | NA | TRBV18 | TGTGCCAGCTCACAAGACAGCCCCACCGGGGAGCTGTTTTTT | CASSQDSPTGELFF
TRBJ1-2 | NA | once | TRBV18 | TGTGCCAGCTCACCACCGTACTTGACAGGCTATGGCTACACCTTC | CASSPPYLTGYGYTF
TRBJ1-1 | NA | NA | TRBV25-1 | TGTGCCAGCAGTGAGACAGCTATGAACACTGAAGCTTTCTTT | CASSETAMNTEAFF
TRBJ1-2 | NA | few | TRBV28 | TGTGCCAGCTCTAGGATAAGACCCTATGGCTACACCTTC | CASSRIRPYGYTF
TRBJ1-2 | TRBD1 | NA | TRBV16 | TGTGCCAGCAGCCAATCGCAGGGGGGTACTAACTATGGCTACACCTTC | CASSQSQGGTNYGYTF
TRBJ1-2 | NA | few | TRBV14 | TGTGCCAGCAGTGATGACAGCAACTATGGCTACACCTTC | CASSDDSNYGYTF
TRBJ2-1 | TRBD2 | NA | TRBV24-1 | TGTGCCACCAGTGATTTAGGGGGACTAGCGGGAAACAATGAGCAGTTCTTC | CATSDLGGLAGNNEQFF
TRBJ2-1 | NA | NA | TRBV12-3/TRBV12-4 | TGTGCCAGCAGTCGAGGGGGTGAGCAGTTCTTC | CASSRGGEQFF
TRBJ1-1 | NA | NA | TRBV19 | TGTGCCAGTAAGGGGACACCCATATGGGGCACTGAAGCTTTCTTT | CASKGTPIWGTEAFF
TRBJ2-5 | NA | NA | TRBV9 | TGTGCCAGCAGCAAAGCAGGGGAGGGAGAGACCCAGTACTTC | CASSKAGEGETQYF
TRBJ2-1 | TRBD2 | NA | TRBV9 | TGTGCCAGCAGCGCCCTCGGCTCCTTAGCGGGGGCCTACAATGAGCAGTTCTTC | CASSALGSLAGAYNEQFF
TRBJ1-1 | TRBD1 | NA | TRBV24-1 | TGTGCCACCAGTCCAGGGGGCCTGAACACTGAAGCTTTCTTT | CATSPGGLNTEAFF
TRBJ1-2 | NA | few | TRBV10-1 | TGCGCCAGCAGTGACCGACACGACTATGGCTACACCTTC | CASSDRHDYGYTF
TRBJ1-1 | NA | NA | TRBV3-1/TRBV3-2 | TGTGCCAGCAGCCCCAGGTCTGTCCCCGGTCGCAATGGTTTCTTT | CASSPRSVPGRNGFF
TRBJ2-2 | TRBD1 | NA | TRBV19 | TGTGCCAGTAGTATAGATATAGGACAGGGATCGAACACCGGGGAGCTGTTTTTT | CASSIDIGQGSNTGELFF
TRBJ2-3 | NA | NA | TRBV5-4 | TGTGCCAGCAGCCCCGACACCTACACAGATACGCAGTATTTT | CASSPDTYTDTQYF
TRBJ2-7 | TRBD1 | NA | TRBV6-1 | TGTGCCAGCAGCGGGGACAGGGCTCATCCCTACGAGCAGTACTTC | CASSGDRAHPYEQYF
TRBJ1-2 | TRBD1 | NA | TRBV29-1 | TGCAGCGTTGAAGATCAGGGACAGGACTATGGCTACACCTTC | CSVEDQGQDYGYTF
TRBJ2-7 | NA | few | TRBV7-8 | TGTGCCAGCAGCTTAGATCAGGGTCCCTACGAGCAGTACTTC | CASSLDQGPYEQYF
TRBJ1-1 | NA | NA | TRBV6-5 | TGTGCCAGCAGCCAATGGGGCAACGGCGAAGCTTTCTTT | CASSQWGNGEAFF
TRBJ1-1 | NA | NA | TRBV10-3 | TGTGCCATCAGTGAAACGGACGGAGGGTTTAACACTGAAGCTTTCTTT | CAISETDGGFNTEAFF
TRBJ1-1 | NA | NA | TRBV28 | TGTGCCAGCGCCTCGGGCCTTACCCGTAAGGGGACTGAAGCTTTCTTT | CASASGLTRKGTEAFF
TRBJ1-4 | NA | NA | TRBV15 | TGTGCCACCAGCGCGAACGAGGGCGGGTGGAATGAAAAACTGTTTTTT | CATSANEGGWNEKLFF
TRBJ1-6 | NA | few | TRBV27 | TGTGCCAGCAGCCGGGATAATTCACCCCTCCACTTT | CASSRDNSPLHF
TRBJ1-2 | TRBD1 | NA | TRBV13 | TGTGCCAGCAGCTCACAGGGGGCGAGGTATGGCTACACCTTC | CASSSQGARYGYTF
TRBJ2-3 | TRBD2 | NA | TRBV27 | TGTGCCAGCAGGCCCAGCGGGGGGACGCAGTATTTT | CASRPSGGTQYF
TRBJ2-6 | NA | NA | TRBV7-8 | TGTGCCAGCAGCTTAAATCCGTCTGGGGCCAACGTCCTGACTTTC | CASSLNPSGANVLTF
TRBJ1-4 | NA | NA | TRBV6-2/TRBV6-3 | TGTGCCAGCAGTTACATAGAGGGTGCTAATGAAAAACTGTTTTTT | CASSYIEGANEKLFF
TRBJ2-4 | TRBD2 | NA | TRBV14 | TGTGCCAGCAGCCAGGCCCTAGCGGGGGGGCGAAACATTCAGTACTTC | CASSQALAGGRNIQYF
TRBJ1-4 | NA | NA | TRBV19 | TGTGCCAGTAGTATAGGGACAGTCAATGAAAAACTGTTTTTT | CASSIGTVNEKLFF
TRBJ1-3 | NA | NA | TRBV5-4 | TGTGCCAGCAGGCGAGAGTCTGGAAACACCATATATTTT | CASRRESGNTIYF
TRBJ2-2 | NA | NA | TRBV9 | TGTGCCAGCAGCGTAGACTACACCGGGGAGCTGTTTTTT | CASSVDYTGELFF
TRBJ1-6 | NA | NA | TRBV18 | TGTGCCAGCTCACTACAGGGAAATTTTTCACCCCTCCACTTT | CASSLQGNFSPLHF
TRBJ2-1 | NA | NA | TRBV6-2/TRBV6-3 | TGTGCCAGCAGTTACTCGTGGCAGGGCCCATACAATGAGCAGTTCTTC | CASSYSWQGPYNEQFF
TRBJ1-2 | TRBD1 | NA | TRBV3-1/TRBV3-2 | TGTGCCAGCAGCCCACACCGCAACGACCCTCGGACAGGAAGACTTACTAACTATGGCTACACCTTC | CASSPHRNDPRTGRLTNYGYTF
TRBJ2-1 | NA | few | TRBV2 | TGTGCCAGCAGTGCGGTCCACCTCTCCTACAATGAGCAGTTCTTC | CASSAVHLSYNEQFF
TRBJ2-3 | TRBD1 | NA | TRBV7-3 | TGTGCCAGCAGCTTAGGGACAGGGTCCGCAGATACGCAGTATTTT | CASSLGTGSADTQYF
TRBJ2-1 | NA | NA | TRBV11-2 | TGTGCCAGCAGCTTAGACGGGTCCTCCCGGCAGTTCTTC | CASSLDGSSRQFF